Listed here is a single T cell receptor (beta chain). The target antigen is unknown. V lost 2 bases and J lost 1; bases outside the gene matches: 3. This CDR3 spans 15 amino acids. Germline values: CDR1 MNHEY, CDR2 SMNVEV (reference sequence). In TCRdb, the reads were re-called with MiXCR into one record per CDR3 protein. This sample has about 830,000 distinct CDR3 sequences; 30% to 35% occur once, and the top ten carry around 12%. The data stem from a study of T cell repertoires in cytomegalovirus infection. Study-wide background: CMV epitopes in the study were HLA-C-restricted (recently identified) and HLA-B-restricted (well studied). Signatures in public TCR beta sequences pointed to both CMV infection and matching HLA type. Study-wide points: Totalled public TCR beta family frequency picked out people who carried CMV plus the relevant HLA. CMV-specific HLA-C-restricted TCR beta clonotypes dominated the ex vivo response.

This receptor was taken from a human donor in good health (CMV status not recorded). Some clones in this sample may be carry-over from other donors' samples. The rearrangement links TRBV27 to TRBJ2-5; TRBD2 matches 8 bases. The sample in question was cultured CD8+ T cells from PBMCs, obtained from culture after CMV antigen stimulation. The CDR3 sequence is CASSLLGGAQETQYF. The DNA of the CDR3 is TGTGCCAGCAGTTTACTCGGGGGGGCCCAAGAGACCCAGTACTTC.